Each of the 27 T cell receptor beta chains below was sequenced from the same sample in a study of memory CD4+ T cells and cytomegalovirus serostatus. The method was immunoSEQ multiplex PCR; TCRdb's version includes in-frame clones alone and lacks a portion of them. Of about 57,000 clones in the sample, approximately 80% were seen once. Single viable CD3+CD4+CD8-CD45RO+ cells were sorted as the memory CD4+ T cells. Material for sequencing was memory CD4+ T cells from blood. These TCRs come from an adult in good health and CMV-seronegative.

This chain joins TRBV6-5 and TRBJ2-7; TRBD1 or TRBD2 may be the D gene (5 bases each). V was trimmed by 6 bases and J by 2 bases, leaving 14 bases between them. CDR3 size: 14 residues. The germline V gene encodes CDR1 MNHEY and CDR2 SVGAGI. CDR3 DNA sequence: TGTGCCAGCAGAGACCCCGGGACCGCCTACGAGCAGTACTTC. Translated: CASRDPGTAYEQYF.

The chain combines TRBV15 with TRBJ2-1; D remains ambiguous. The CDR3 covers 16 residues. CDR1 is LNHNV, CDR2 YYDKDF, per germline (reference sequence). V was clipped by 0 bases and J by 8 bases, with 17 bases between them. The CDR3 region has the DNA TGTGCCACCAGCAGAGACAAACGAAACACTATGTATGAGCAGTTCTTC. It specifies CATSRDKRNTMYEQFF.

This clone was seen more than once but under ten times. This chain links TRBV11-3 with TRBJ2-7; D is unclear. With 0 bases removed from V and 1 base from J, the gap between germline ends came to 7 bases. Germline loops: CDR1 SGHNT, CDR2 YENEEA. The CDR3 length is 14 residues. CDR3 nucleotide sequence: TGTGCCAGCAGCTTAGATCACACGTCCTACGAGCAGTACTTC. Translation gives CASSLDHTSYEQYF.

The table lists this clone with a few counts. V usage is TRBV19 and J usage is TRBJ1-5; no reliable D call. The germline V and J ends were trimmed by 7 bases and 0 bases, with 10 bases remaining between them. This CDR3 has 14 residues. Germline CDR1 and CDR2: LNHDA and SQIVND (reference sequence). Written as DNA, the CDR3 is TGTGCCAGTACAGGCATCTATAGCAATCAGCCCCAGCATTTT. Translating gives CASTGIYSNQPQHF.

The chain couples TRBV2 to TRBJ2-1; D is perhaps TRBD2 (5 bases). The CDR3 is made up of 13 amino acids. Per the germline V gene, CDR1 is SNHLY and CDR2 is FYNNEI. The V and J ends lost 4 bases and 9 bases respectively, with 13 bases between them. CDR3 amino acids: CASSAGKGGEQFF. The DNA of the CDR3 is TGTGCCAGCAGTGCGGGCAAAGGAGGTGAGCAGTTCTTC.

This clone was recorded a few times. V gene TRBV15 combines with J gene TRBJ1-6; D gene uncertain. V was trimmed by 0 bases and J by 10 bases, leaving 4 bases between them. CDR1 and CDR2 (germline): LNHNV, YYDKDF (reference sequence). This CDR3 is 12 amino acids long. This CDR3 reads CATSRDRSPLHF. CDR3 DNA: TGTGCCACCAGCAGAGACCGATCACCCCTCCACTTT.

The CDR3 is CSVVRVANTEAFF. The CDR3 DNA is TGCAGCGTTGTTAGGGTGGCGAACACTGAAGCTTTCTTT. The chain recombines TRBV29-1 with TRBJ1-1, with D hard to call. The CDR3 consists of 13 residues. Deletions cut 4 bases from V and 1 base from J, with 10 bases between. The germline V gene has CDR1 SQVTM and CDR2 ANQGSEA. Together with reference TRBV29-1 and TRBJ1-1, the CDR3 gives the full variable domain: SAVISQKPSRDICQRGTSLTIQCQVDSQVTMMFWYRQQPGQSLTLIATANQGSEATYESGFVIDKFPISRPNLTFSTLTVSNMSPEDSSIYLCSVVRVANTEAFFGQGTRLTVV.

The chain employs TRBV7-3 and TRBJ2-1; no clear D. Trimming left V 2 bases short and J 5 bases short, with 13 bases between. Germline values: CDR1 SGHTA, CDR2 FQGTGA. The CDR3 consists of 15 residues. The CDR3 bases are TGTGCCAGCAGCTTAGGACGGATTACCCACAATGAGCAGTTCTTC. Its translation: CASSLGRITHNEQFF.

The CDR3 sequence is CASSLGQVYGYTF. The CDR3 DNA reads as TGTGCCAGCAGCCTGGGACAGGTCTATGGCTACACCTTC. The genes are TRBV5-6 and TRBJ1-2; 8 bases are a match to TRBD1. The V and J ends lost 4 bases and 4 bases, in that order; junction bases with no gene match: 3. This CDR3 is 13 amino acids long. Germline V gene lookup returns CDR1 SGHDT and CDR2 YYEEEE.

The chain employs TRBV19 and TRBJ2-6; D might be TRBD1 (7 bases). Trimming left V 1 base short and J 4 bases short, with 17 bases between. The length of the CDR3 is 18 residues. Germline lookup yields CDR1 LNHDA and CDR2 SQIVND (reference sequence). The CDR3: CASSIVGGGGSGANVLTF. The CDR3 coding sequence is TGTGCCAGTAGTATAGTTGGAGGGGGCGGATCCGGGGCCAACGTCCTGACTTTC. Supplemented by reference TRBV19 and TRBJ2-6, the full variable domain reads DGGITQSPKYLFRKEGQNVTLSCEQNLNHDAMYWYRQDPGQGLRLIYYSQIVNDFQKGDIAEGYSVSREKKESFPLTVTSAQKNPTAFYLCASSIVGGGGSGANVLTFGAGSRLTVL.

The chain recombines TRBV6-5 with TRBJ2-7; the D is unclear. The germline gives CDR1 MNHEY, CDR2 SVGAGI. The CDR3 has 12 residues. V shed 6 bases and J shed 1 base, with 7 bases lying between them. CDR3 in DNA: TGTGCCAGCAGATCGCATTCCTACGAGCAGTACTTC. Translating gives CASRSHSYEQYF.

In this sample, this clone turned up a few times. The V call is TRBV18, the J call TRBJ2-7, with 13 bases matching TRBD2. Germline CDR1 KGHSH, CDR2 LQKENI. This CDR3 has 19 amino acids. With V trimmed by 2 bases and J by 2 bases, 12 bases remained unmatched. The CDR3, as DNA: TGTGCCAGCTCACCAGGGACTAGCGGGAATGGCTTCGGGGCCTACGAGCAGTACTTC. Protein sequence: CASSPGTSGNGFGAYEQYF.

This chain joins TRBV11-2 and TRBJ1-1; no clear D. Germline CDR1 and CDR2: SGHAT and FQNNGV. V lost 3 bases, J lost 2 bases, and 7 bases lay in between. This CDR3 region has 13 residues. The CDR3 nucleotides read TGTGCCAGCAGCTTGAAAGCTAACACTGAAGCTTTCTTT. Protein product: CASSLKANTEAFF.

The CDR3 sequence: CASSGGDRWAYEQYF. The CDR3 DNA sequence: TGTGCCAGCAGCGGGGGGGACAGGTGGGCCTACGAGCAGTACTTC. This chain links TRBV6-5 with TRBJ2-7; D possibly matches TRBD1 or TRBD2 (8 bases each). The germline V gene has CDR1 MNHEY and CDR2 SVGAGI. The CDR3 is 15 amino acids. V was pared by 6 bases and J by 2 bases, with 17 bases between.

The CDR3 loop is CASSFRQGLNEKLFF. CDR3 bases: TGTGCCAGCAGTTTCCGACAGGGCCTTAATGAAAAACTGTTTTTT. V gene TRBV27 combines with J gene TRBJ1-4, with 7 bases lining up with TRBD1. Germline V gene lookup returns CDR1 MNHEY and CDR2 SMNVEV (reference sequence). CDR3 length: 15 amino acids. After removal of 3 bases from V and 4 bases from J, the junction contained 5 bases not matched to a gene. Complete variable domain (other parts from reference TRBV27 and TRBJ1-4): EAQVTQNPRYLITVTGKKLTVTCSQNMNHEYMSWYRQDPGLGLRQIYYSMNVEVTDKGDVPEGYKVSRKEKRNFPLILESPSPNQTSLYFCASSFRQGLNEKLFFGSGTQLSVL.

The CDR3 DNA reads as TGTGCCTGTTCCGAAACCAACGTGAACACTGAAGCTTTCTTT. Translating gives CACSETNVNTEAFF. This chain connects TRBV30 to TRBJ1-1; D remains unclear. CDR1 and CDR2 (germline): GTSNPN, SVGIG (reference sequence). The CDR3 is made up of 14 amino acids. V lost 6 bases to trimming and J lost 0 bases, with 14 bases between them.

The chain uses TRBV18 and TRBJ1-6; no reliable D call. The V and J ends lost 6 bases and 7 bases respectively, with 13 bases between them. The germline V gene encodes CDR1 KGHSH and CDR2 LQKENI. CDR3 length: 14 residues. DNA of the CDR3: TGTGCCAGCTCGCGAGAGCGCGGGAATTCACCCCTCCACTTT. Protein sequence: CASSRERGNSPLHF.

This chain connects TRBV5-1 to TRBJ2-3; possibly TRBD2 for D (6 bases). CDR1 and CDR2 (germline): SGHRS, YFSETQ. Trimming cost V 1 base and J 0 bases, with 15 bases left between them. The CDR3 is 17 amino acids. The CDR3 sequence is CASSLSISGGSTDTQYF. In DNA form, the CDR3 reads TGCGCCAGCAGCTTGAGTATTAGTGGGGGGAGCACAGATACGCAGTATTTT.

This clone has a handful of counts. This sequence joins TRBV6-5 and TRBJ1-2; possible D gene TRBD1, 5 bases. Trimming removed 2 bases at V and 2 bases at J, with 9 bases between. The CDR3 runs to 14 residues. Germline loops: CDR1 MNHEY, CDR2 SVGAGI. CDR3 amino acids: CASSYGAGNYGYTF. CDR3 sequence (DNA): TGTGCCAGCAGTTACGGGGCAGGGAACTATGGCTACACCTTC.

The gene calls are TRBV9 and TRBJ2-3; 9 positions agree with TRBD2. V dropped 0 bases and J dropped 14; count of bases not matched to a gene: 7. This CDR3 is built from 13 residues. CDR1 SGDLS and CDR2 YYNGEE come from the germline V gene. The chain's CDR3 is CASSVGGRAMVYF. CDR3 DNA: TGTGCCAGCAGCGTAGGCGGGAGGGCCATGGTGTATTTT.

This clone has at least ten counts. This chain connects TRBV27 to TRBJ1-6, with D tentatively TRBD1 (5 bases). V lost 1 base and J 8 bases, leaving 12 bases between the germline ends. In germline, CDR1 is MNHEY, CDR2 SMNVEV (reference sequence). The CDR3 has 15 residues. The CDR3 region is CASSLYRGKDSPLHF. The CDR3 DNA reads TGTGCCAGCAGTTTATATCGGGGGAAGGATTCACCCCTCCACTTT.

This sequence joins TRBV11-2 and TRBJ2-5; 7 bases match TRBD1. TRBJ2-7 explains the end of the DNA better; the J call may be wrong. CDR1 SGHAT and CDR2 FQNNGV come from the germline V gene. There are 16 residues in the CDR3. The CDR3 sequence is CASSLYGSGGFHEQYF. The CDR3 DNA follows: TGTGCCAGCAGCTTATACGGTTCAGGGGGTTTCCACGAGCAGTACTTC.

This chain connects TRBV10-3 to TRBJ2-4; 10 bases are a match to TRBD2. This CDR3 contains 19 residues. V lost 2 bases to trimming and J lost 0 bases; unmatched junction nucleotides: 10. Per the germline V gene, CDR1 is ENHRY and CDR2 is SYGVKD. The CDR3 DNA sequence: TGTGCCATCAGTGAGAAGCCTAGCGGGAGTCTAGTAGCCAAAAACATTCAGTACTTC. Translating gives CAISEKPSGSLVAKNIQYF.

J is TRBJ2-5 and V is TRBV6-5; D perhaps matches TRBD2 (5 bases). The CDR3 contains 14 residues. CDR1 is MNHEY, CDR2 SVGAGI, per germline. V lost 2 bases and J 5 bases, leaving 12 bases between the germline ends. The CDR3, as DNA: TGTGCCAGCAGTTACAGAGGGTCGGCGGAGACCCAGTACTTC. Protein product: CASSYRGSAETQYF.

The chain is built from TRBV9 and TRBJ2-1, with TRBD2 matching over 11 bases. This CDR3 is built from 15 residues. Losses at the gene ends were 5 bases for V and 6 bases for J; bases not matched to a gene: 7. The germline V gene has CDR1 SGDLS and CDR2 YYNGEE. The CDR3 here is CASSINSGGANEQFF. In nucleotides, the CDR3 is TGTGCCAGCAGTATAAATAGCGGGGGGGCCAATGAGCAGTTCTTC.

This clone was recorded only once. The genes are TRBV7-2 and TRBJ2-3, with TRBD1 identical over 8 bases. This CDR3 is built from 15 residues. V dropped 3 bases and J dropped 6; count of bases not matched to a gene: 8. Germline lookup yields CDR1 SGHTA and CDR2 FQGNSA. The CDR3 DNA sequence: TGTGCCAGCAGCTTGGACAGGGTTTCGGCCGATACGCAGTATTTT. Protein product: CASSLDRVSADTQYF. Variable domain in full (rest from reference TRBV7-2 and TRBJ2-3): GAGVSQSPSNKVTEKGKDVELRCDPISGHTALYWYRQSLGQGLEFLIYFQGNSAPDKSGLPSDRFSAERTGGSVSTLTIQRTQQEDSAVYLCASSLDRVSADTQYFGPGTRLTVL.

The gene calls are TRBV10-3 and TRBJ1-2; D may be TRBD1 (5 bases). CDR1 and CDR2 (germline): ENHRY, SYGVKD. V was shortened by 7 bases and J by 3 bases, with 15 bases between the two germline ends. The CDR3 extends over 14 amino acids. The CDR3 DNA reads TGTGCCATCAAAAGGGGAGGGCGAGACTATGGCTACACCTTC. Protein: CAIKRGGRDYGYTF.